A selection of T cell receptor beta chains follows, all from one sample in a study of cytomegalovirus exposure and HLA in healthy donors. Some clones are missing from TCRdb's copy, which holds only in-frame ones; the method was immunoSEQ multiplex PCR. In the table there are 150,000 to 200,000 clones, 60% to 85% of which are singletons. Material for sequencing was PBMCs. Receptors originate from a woman between 40 and 50 years old in good health and CMV-seronegative. The CDR3 runs from the conserved cysteine through the conserved F or W. The order of the fields is D gene, V gene, clone size, J gene, CDR3 DNA, CDR3 protein. D genes are given only for firm matches. The size field is filled for only some rows; it gives once, few, many or a size class.

>-|TRBV4-1|-|TRBJ2-3
TGCGCCAGCAGCCAAGAGGCGGAAACTAGCACAGATACGCAGTATTTT
CASSQEAETSTDTQYF
>-|TRBV2|-|TRBJ1-5
TGTGCCAGCAGTGGACAGGTGAGCAATCAGCCCCAGCATTTT
CASSGQVSNQPQHF
>-|TRBV27|once|TRBJ1-2
TGTGCCAGCAGCTTCCCGGGGGAGGGCTACACCTTC
CASSFPGEGYTF
>-|TRBV11-3|-|TRBJ2-1
TGTGCCAGCAGCTACGGGGACACGAACAATGAGCAGTTCTTC
CASSYGDTNNEQFF
>TRBD1|TRBV5-1|once|TRBJ1-2
TGCGCCAGCAGCACCCGGACAGGGCAGGCAGGTAGCTACACCTTC
CASSTRTGQAGSYTF
>-|TRBV5-6|once|TRBJ2-5
TGTGCCAGCAGCTTCGGACTCGGTGGGGAGACCCAGTACTTC
CASSFGLGGETQYF
>-|TRBV19|once|TRBJ1-1
TGTGCCAGTAGTATAGCTTTGAACACTGAAGCTTTCTTT
CASSIALNTEAFF
>-|TRBV7-9|-|TRBJ1-3
TGTGCCAGCAGTTCCGGACATACGATCTCTGGAAACACCATATATTTT
CASSSGHTISGNTIYF
>TRBD1|TRBV25-1|-|TRBJ2-1
TGTGCCAGCAGCAAGGGACAGGTTGGGGATGAGCAGTTCTTC
CASSKGQVGDEQFF
>-|TRBV30|-|TRBJ1-1
TGTGCCTGGAGTGTACAGGGTGGGTACACTGAAGCTTTCTTT
CAWSVQGGYTEAFF
>TRBD1|TRBV27|-|TRBJ1-1
TGTGCCAGCAAAAGGGACAGGGTGAAGTGGGGCACTGAAGCTTTCTTT
CASKRDRVKWGTEAFF
>TRBD1|TRBV29-1|once|TRBJ1-1
TGCAGCGTCGAGAGGGGACAGATACTGAACACTGAAGCTTTCTTT
CSVERGQILNTEAFF
>TRBD2|TRBV30|-|TRBJ2-5
TGTGCCCGGGGGGTTCAAGAGACCCAGTACTTC
CARGVQETQYF
>-|TRBV5-1|-|TRBJ2-1
TGCGCCAGCAGCTTGCGGCAGGACTCCTACAATGAGCAGTTCTTC
CASSLRQDSYNEQFF
>-|TRBV14|-|TRBJ2-7
TGTGCCAGCAGCCAAGAGTGGGGGCCACAGTACTTC
CASSQEWGPQYF
>-|TRBV7-7|few|TRBJ2-5
TGTGCTAGCAGCTTAGTCCCGAGGGAGACCCAGTACTTC
CASSLVPRETQYF
>-|TRBV7-9|few|TRBJ1-4
TGTGCCAGCAGCCGCGGACAGATTAATGAAAAACTGTTTTTT
CASSRGQINEKLFF
>-|TRBV19|few|TRBJ1-2
TGTGCCAGTAGTATAGCGCAGGTTAACTATGGCTACACCTTC
CASSIAQVNYGYTF
>-|TRBV4-3|-|TRBJ1-1
TGCGCCAGCAGCCAAGAATCGCGGCAGAACACTGAAGCTTTCTTT
CASSQESRQNTEAFF
>TRBD1|TRBV27|-|TRBJ2-2
TGTGCCAGCAGTTTACAGGGGGCTGGCGGGGAGCTGTTTTTT
CASSLQGAGGELFF
>TRBD1|TRBV19|-|TRBJ1-2
TGTGCCAGTAGACCGGGACAGGGTGTTGGCTACACCTTC
CASRPGQGVGYTF
>TRBD1|TRBV19|-|TRBJ2-7
TGTGCCAGTAAACGGGACAGGGACTCCTACGAGCAGTACTTC
CASKRDRDSYEQYF
>TRBD1|TRBV29-1|few|TRBJ1-2
TGCAGCGTCCCCAGACAGGGGGAGAATTGGGACTATGGCTACACCTTC
CSVPRQGENWDYGYTF
>TRBD2|TRBV11-2|-|TRBJ2-2
TGTGCCAGCAGCTCCCCTGCGGGAGGGATAATCGCGGAGCTGTTTTTT
CASSSPAGGIIAELFF
>TRBD2|TRBV7-9|-|TRBJ2-2
TGTGCCAGCAGCCCCGGGGGGACCGGGGAGCTGTTTTTT
CASSPGGTGELFF
>-|TRBV5-1|-|TRBJ2-7
TGCGCCAGCAGCTTGGCGCCAGGGCCCTACGAGCAGTACTTC
CASSLAPGPYEQYF
>-|TRBV2|-|TRBJ2-7
TGTGCCAGCGGGAGTGGATGGGGAACCTACGAGCAGTACTTC
CASGSGWGTYEQYF
>-|TRBV5-1|-|TRBJ1-1
TGCGCCAGCACCCGGCAGGAGAACACTGAAGCTTTCTTT
CASTRQENTEAFF
>-|TRBV9|-|TRBJ2-2
TGTGCCAGCAGCGTACGCACCGGGGAGCTGTTTTTT
CASSVRTGELFF
>-|TRBV9|once|TRBJ2-2
TGTGCCAGCAGCGCCAGAAACACCGGGGAGCTGTTTTTT
CASSARNTGELFF
>-|TRBV4-3|-|TRBJ1-3
TGCGCCAGCAGCCAAGATGGCCTCTCTGGAAACACCATATATTTT
CASSQDGLSGNTIYF
>-|TRBV5-8|-|TRBJ1-5
TGTGCCAGCAGCGGCAGGGATCAGCCCCAGCATTTT
CASSGRDQPQHF
>TRBD1|TRBV5-1|-|TRBJ1-3
TGCGCCAGCAGCTTGGCCGGGACAGGGCTAGGAAACACCATATATTTT
CASSLAGTGLGNTIYF
>-|TRBV29-1|once|TRBJ2-7
TGCAGCGTTGGTGTGACAGGAGACGGCGAGCAGTACTTC
CSVGVTGDGEQYF
>-|TRBV2|-|TRBJ1-4
TGTGCCAGCAGTGAAGGGATACAGGGAGGGAATGAAAAACTGTTTTTT
CASSEGIQGGNEKLFF
>-|TRBV6-5|-|TRBJ1-5
TGTGCCAGCAGTTCCCGGGAAAATCAGCCCCAGCATTTT
CASSSRENQPQHF
>-|TRBV12-5|-|TRBJ1-3
TGTGCTAGTGGTTTGAGGGGTACTGGAAACACCATATATTTT
CASGLRGTGNTIYF
>TRBD1|TRBV7-9|-|TRBJ2-7
TGTGCCAGCAGCTTCCGGACAGGGTTGGACGAGCAGTACTTC
CASSFRTGLDEQYF
>-|TRBV30|-|TRBJ2-3
TGTGCCTGGAGTAGGGCTCCCTCAGGGACAGATACGCAGTATTTT
CAWSRAPSGTDTQYF
>TRBD1|TRBV7-2|-|TRBJ2-2
TGTGCCAGCAGCCGGGACAGCGGAAACACCGGGGAGCTGTTTTTT
CASSRDSGNTGELFF
>TRBD1|TRBV19|-|TRBJ1-4
TGTGCCAGTAGAAACCGACAGGGACCAAATGAAAAACTGTTTTTT
CASRNRQGPNEKLFF
>-|TRBV27|-|TRBJ2-5
TGTGCCAGCAGTCCCCAGGGGCAAGAGACCCAGTACTTC
CASSPQGQETQYF
>-|TRBV5-1|-|TRBJ1-2
TGCGCCAGCAGCTTGGAGGGGGGGGTATTCTATGGCTACACCTTC
CASSLEGGVFYGYTF
>TRBD2|TRBV18|-|TRBJ2-1
TGTGCCAGCTCACCCCAAAGGACTAGTGGCAATGAGCAGTTCTTC
CASSPQRTSGNEQFF
>TRBD1|TRBV25-1|-|TRBJ1-1
TGTGCCAGCAGTGGGCAAGGACAGGGAGCTTTCTTT
CASSGQGQGAFF
>TRBD2|TRBV5-1|-|TRBJ2-1
TGCGCCAGCAGACGGGGTTCGGGAGGCCCCGGAGGCGCCTACAATGAGCAGTTCTTC
CASRRGSGGPGGAYNEQFF